Listed here are 20 T cell receptor beta chains from one sample, sequenced in a study of blood T cell repertoires in COVID-19. The repertoire was sequenced with immunoSEQ multiplex PCR; TCRdb's copy has only in-frame clones and lacks some. Counted here are 200,000 to 300,000 clones, around nine tenths occurring once; the ten biggest clones make up 3% to 3.5%. Sequenced sample: peripheral blood. The receptors here all came from a man between 18 and 35 years old with active or convalescent COVID-19.

This clone has a handful of counts. The rearrangement uses TRBV19 and TRBJ1-1; 10 positions agree with TRBD1. The V gene's germline CDR1 is LNHDA and CDR2 SQIVND (reference sequence). The CDR3 length is 14 residues. Trimming removed 5 bases from V and 6 bases from J; junction bases left unmatched: 6. In DNA, the CDR3 is TGTGCCAGTAGTGATAGACAGGGGGCAGCTGAAGCTTTCTTT. Translated, it gives CASSDRQGAAEAFF.

V and J are TRBV4-1 and TRBJ2-7; 9 nucleotides match TRBD1. Germline V gives CDR1 MGHRA, CDR2 YSYEKL. This CDR3 region has 15 residues. V was clipped by 3 bases and J by 5 bases; unmatched bases: 8. This CDR3 is CASSHPGTGQDEQYF. The CDR3, as DNA: TGCGCCAGCAGCCATCCCGGGACAGGGCAGGACGAGCAGTACTTC.

The CDR3 here is CASSLLAGGPTGYNEQFF. CDR3 bases: TGCGCCAGCAGCTTACTAGCGGGGGGGCCTACCGGATACAATGAGCAGTTCTTC. This chain connects TRBV4-1 to TRBJ2-1; 13 bases agree with TRBD2. With 5 bases clipped from V and 4 bases from J, the junction kept 11 bases outside the gene matches. CDR3 length: 18 amino acids. CDR1 and CDR2 from the germline V gene are MGHRA and YSYEKL.

This chain links TRBV3-1 (or the pseudogene TRBV3-2) with TRBJ2-7, with D possibly being TRBD1 (5 bases). Trimming took 0 bases from V and 3 from J, leaving 12 bases between them. CDR1 and CDR2 from the germline V gene are LGHDT and YNNKEL (reference sequence). This CDR3 spans 15 amino acids. The DNA for the CDR3 is TGTGCCAGCAGCCAAGACCCGACAGCCTACTACGAGCAGTACTTC. This sequence encodes CASSQDPTAYYEQYF.

This chain uses TRBV2 with TRBJ1-5, with D perhaps TRBD1 (5 bases). V was cut by 7 bases and J by 5 bases, with 15 bases left in between. CDR1 and CDR2 (germline): SNHLY, FYNNEI. This CDR3 spans 14 amino acids. CDR3 residues: CASNFRGIDQPQHF. The CDR3 DNA sequence: TGTGCCAGCAACTTTAGGGGAATAGATCAGCCCCAGCATTTT.

This clone was recorded only once. The CDR3 loop is CASSYDSSYGYTF. CDR3 nucleotides: TGTGCCAGCAGCTACGACTCAAGCTATGGCTACACCTTC. The V gene is TRBV11-3, the J gene TRBJ1-2; no firm D call. CDR3 length: 13 amino acids. Trimming took 4 bases from V and 4 from J, leaving 10 bases between them. Germline assignment: CDR1 SGHNT and CDR2 YENEEA.

This clone has ten or more counts. Other DNA sequences in the same sample also yield this CDR3. The chain links TRBV15 to TRBJ1-1; TRBD1 is a possible D gene (5 bases). Germline values: CDR1 LNHNV, CDR2 YYDKDF (reference sequence). The CDR3 covers 13 residues. Trimming left V 5 bases short and J 5 bases short, with 12 bases between. The CDR3 here is CATSLLAGTEAFF. DNA for the CDR3: TGTGCCACCAGCCTACTTGCAGGGACTGAAGCTTTCTTT.

J is TRBJ1-5 and V is TRBV19; D remains unclear. The germline V gene has CDR1 LNHDA and CDR2 SQIVND (reference sequence). The V gene lost 2 bases and the J gene lost 2 bases, with 7 bases spanning the gap. The CDR3 totals 14 residues. The chain's CDR3 is CASSIKRGNQPQHF. The CDR3 region has the DNA TGTGCCAGTAGTATAAAGAGGGGCAATCAGCCCCAGCATTTT.

This clone has more than one count but fewer than ten. This chain connects TRBV9 to TRBJ1-1; a weak D match, TRBD1 (6 bases). The ends were cut back, 3 bases at V and 0 bases at J, with 12 bases in the middle. CDR1 is SGDLS and CDR2 is YYNGEE in the germline V gene. The CDR3 spans 15 residues. The CDR3 DNA reads as TGTGCCAGCAGCGCCTCAGGGGCCATGAACACTGAAGCTTTCTTT. As protein: CASSASGAMNTEAFF.

This chain links TRBV6-5 with TRBJ2-2; D gene ambiguous. The CDR3 is 15 residues long. Germline V gene data show CDR1 as MNHEY and CDR2 as SVGAGI. Trimming removed 4 bases from V and 1 base from J, with 10 bases in between. The CDR3 protein is CASSSELGNTGELFF. CDR3 nucleotide sequence: TGTGCCAGCAGTTCGGAGTTAGGGAACACCGGGGAGCTGTTTTTT.

This chain connects TRBV19 to TRBJ1-2; D ambiguous. The CDR3 consists of 13 residues. The germline gives CDR1 LNHDA, CDR2 SQIVND (reference sequence). V was cut by 1 base and J by 8 bases, with 11 bases left in between. The CDR3 loop is CASSIGLLPGYTF. The CDR3 DNA reads TGTGCCAGTAGTATAGGACTCCTGCCCGGCTACACCTTC.

A single count supports this clone. The chain uses TRBV6-2 or TRBV6-3 and TRBJ2-1; possible D gene TRBD2, 5 bases. This CDR3 spans 15 amino acids. Per the germline V gene, CDR1 is MNHEY and CDR2 is SVGEGT. Trimming cost V 2 bases and J 8 bases, with 16 bases left between them. CDR3: CASSYLTPGGDEQFF. In DNA, the CDR3 is TGTGCCAGCAGTTACCTAACCCCTGGAGGCGATGAGCAGTTCTTC.

The rearrangement uses TRBV10-3 and TRBJ2-1; 9 nucleotides align to TRBD1. CDR3 size: 16 residues. The germline V gene encodes CDR1 ENHRY and CDR2 SYGVKD. With V trimmed by 2 bases and J by 4 bases, 6 bases remained unmatched. The CDR3 coding sequence is TGTGCCATCAGTGAGATTGGGACAGGGACATACAATGAGCAGTTCTTC. It is translated as CAISEIGTGTYNEQFF.

The chain uses TRBV6-5 and TRBJ1-1; D not certain. The germline V and J ends were trimmed by 7 bases and 5 bases, with 8 bases remaining between them. CDR1 and CDR2 from the germline V gene are MNHEY and SVGAGI. This CDR3 is built from 11 residues. The CDR3 DNA reads as TGTGCCAGCATTACGGGGACTGAAGCTTTCTTT. Translation: CASITGTEAFF.

The chain couples TRBV15 to TRBJ1-3; TRBD1 might be the D (6 bases). The CDR3 extends over 16 amino acids. CDR1 is LNHNV and CDR2 is YYDKDF in the germline V gene (reference sequence). Trimming shortened V by 0 bases and J by 3 bases, and 12 bases separated the two germline ends. The CDR3 DNA follows: TGTGCCACCAGCAGAGATCGAGCAGGGGTTGGAAACACCATATATTTT. Protein product: CATSRDRAGVGNTIYF. The full variable domain, rest sourced from reference TRBV15 and TRBJ1-3, is DAMVIQNPRYQVTQFGKPVTLSCSQTLNHNVMYWYQQKSSQAPKLLFHYYDKDFNNEADTPDNFQSRRPNTSFCFLDIRSPGLGDTAMYLCATSRDRAGVGNTIYFGEGSWLTVV.

The chain joins TRBV7-2 to TRBJ1-1, with no clear D. Between the trimmed V and J ends, which lost 3 bases and 3 bases, there was a span of 5 bases. The CDR3 sequence is 12 residues long. Germline V CDR1 and CDR2: SGHTA, FQGNSA. This CDR3 is CASSFSDTEAFF. CDR3 coding DNA: TGTGCCAGCAGCTTCTCGGACACTGAAGCTTTCTTT.

The J gene is TRBJ2-5, the V gene TRBV7-8; D perhaps matches TRBD2 (6 bases). The CDR3 has 14 amino acids. Trimming stripped 3 bases from V and 2 bases from J, with 10 bases between. CDR1 and CDR2 from the germline V gene are SGHVS and FQNEAQ. The CDR3 coding sequence is TGTGCCAGCAGCTTCAGCAGCGGGCAAGAGACCCAGTACTTC. Amino acids: CASSFSSGQETQYF.

V gene TRBV19 combines with J gene TRBJ2-3, with D tentatively TRBD2 (5 bases). CDR3 length equals 14 residues. Per germline, CDR1 LNHDA and CDR2 SQIVND (reference sequence). Trimming removed 3 bases from V and 2 bases from J, with 9 bases in between. CDR3 sequence (DNA): TGTGCCAGTAGTATCGGACTCTCCACAGATACGCAGTATTTT. This sequence encodes CASSIGLSTDTQYF.

The chain carries TRBV11-3 and TRBJ1-3; D gene uncertain. The V gene lost 1 base and the J gene lost 0 bases, with 10 bases spanning the gap. This CDR3 is built from 16 residues. The germline gives CDR1 SGHNT, CDR2 YENEEA. The CDR3 is CASSLGGGNSGNTIYF. CDR3 nucleotides: TGTGCCAGCAGCTTAGGAGGCGGAAACTCTGGAAACACCATATATTTT.

In its sample, this clone was seen once. The V and J genes are TRBV5-4 and TRBJ2-7, with 11 bases matching TRBD1. This CDR3 has 15 amino acids. The germline CDR1 and CDR2 sequences are SGHNT and YYREEE (reference sequence). Trimming cost V 4 bases and J 3 bases; bases outside gene matches: 6. CDR3 nucleotide sequence: TGTGCCAGCAGCCCCCAGGGGACAGGGGGCTACGAGCAGTACTTC. Protein product: CASSPQGTGGYEQYF.